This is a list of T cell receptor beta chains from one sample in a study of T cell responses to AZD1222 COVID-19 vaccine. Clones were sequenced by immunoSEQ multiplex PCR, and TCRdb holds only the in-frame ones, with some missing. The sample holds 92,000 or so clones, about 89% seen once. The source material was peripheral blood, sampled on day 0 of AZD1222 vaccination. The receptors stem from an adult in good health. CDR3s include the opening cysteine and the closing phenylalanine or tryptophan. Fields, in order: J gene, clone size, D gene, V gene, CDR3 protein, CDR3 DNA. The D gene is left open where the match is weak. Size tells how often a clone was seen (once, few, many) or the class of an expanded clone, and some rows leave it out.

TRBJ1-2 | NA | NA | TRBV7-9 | CASSLTGAQGYGYTF | TGTGCCAGCAGTCTTACGGGAGCTCAAGGGTATGGCTACACCTTC
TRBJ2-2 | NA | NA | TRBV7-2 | CASSLVLASRTGELFF | TGTGCCAGCAGCTTAGTTCTAGCCTCTAGGACCGGGGAGCTGTTTTTT
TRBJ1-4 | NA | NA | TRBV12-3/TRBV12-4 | CASSLRGEKLFF | TGTGCCAGCAGTTTACGGGGAGAAAAACTGTTTTTT
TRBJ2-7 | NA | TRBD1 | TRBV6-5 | CASSPTGGYEQYF | TGTGCCAGCAGCCCCACAGGGGGCTACGAGCAGTACTTC
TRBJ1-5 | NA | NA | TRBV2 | CASSELLGSLNQPQHF | TGTGCCAGCAGTGAACTGTTGGGGAGTCTCAATCAGCCCCAGCATTTT
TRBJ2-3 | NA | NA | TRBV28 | CASSSFRDTDTQYF | TGTGCCAGCAGTTCCTTCCGTGACACAGATACGCAGTATTTT
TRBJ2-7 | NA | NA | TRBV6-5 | CASTQTADAYEQYF | TGTGCCAGCACCCAGACGGCTGATGCCTACGAGCAGTACTTC
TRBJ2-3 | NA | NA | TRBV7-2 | CASSFRGLSTDTQYF | TGTGCCAGCAGCTTTAGGGGACTCAGCACAGATACGCAGTATTTT
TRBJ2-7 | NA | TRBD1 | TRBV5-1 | CASSFRTGNEQYF | TGCGCCAGCAGCTTTAGGACAGGGAACGAGCAGTACTTC
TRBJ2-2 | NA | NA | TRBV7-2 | CASSPDAGPDLSYTGELFF | TGTGCCAGCAGCCCCGATGCGGGACCCGATCTATCCTACACCGGGGAGCTGTTTTTT
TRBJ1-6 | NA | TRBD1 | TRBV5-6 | CASSLGTGTGDSPLHF | TGTGCCAGCAGCTTAGGGACCGGGACAGGGGACTCACCCCTCCACTTT
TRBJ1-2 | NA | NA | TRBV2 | CASTGAGPYGYTF | TGTGCCAGCACCGGAGCGGGACCCTATGGCTACACCTTC
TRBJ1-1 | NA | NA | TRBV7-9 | CASSLDRNTEAFF | TGTGCCAGCAGCTTAGATCGGAACACTGAAGCTTTCTTT
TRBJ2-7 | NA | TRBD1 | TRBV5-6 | CASSLGTGDSSYEQYF | TGTGCCAGCAGCTTGGGGACAGGGGATTCGTCCTACGAGCAGTACTTC
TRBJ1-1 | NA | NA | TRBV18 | CASSPRMTDNTEAFF | TGTGCCAGCTCACCACGGATGACCGATAACACTGAAGCTTTCTTT
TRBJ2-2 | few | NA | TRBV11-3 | CASSLELGTGELFF | TGTGCCAGCAGCTTAGAACTAGGGACCGGGGAGCTGTTTTTT
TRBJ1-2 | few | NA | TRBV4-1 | CASSPRTANYGYTF | TGCGCCAGCAGCCCCCGGACAGCGAACTATGGCTACACCTTC
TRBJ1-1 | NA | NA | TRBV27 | CASTGMGAGTEAFF | TGTGCCAGCACCGGGATGGGGGCGGGGACTGAAGCTTTCTTT
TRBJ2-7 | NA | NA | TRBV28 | CASSLELHSPYEQYF | TGTGCCAGCAGTTTAGAGTTGCACAGTCCCTACGAGCAGTACTTC
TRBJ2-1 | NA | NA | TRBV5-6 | CASSITGIGRWDNEQFF | TGTGCCAGCAGCATCACAGGGATTGGGAGGTGGGACAATGAGCAGTTCTTC